The clone carrying this T cell receptor beta chain was seen more than once but under ten times. Antigen unknown. This specimen belongs to a study of human T cells and chemical hapten exposure. Whole-study context: Upper inner arm skin measuring approximately 2 cm by approximately 2 cm received 2% DPC for sensitization. There were per-sample TCR yield variations, arising mainly from small pooled library volume differences.

The sample's time point: patch test 1, 2 weeks after DPC sensitization. Treatment of the sample: therapeutic diphenylcyclopropenone sensitization with weekly scalp DPC. V lost 8 bases, J lost 7 bases, and 12 bases stayed unmatched. Germline loops: CDR1 MGHDK, CDR2 SYGVNS. The length of the CDR3 is 14 residues. It was the library that attached unique molecular identifiers to individual cDNA molecules. TCRdb re-analysed the RACE reads in MiXCR, keeping a single row per CDR3 protein. The table records about 120,000 distinct CDR3 sequences, roughly 13% of them present only once. Study-wide findings and caveats: Significantly more large CDR3 similarity clusters were formed by expanded TCRs than by controls.

The receptor was derived from a man aged 18 to 30 with alopecia areata. Some clones in this sample may be carry-over from other donors' samples. The source was whole blood, collected in connection with sensitization to the hapten diphenylcyclopropenone (DPC). V usage is TRBV25-1 and J usage is TRBJ2-5; 8 nucleotides align to TRBD1. The CDR3 coding sequence is TGTGCCAGCGCTAGGGCCGGGGACAGGAGGACCCAGTACTTC. This gives the protein CASARAGDRRTQYF. Full variable domain (rest looked up from reference TRBV25-1 and TRBJ2-5): EADIYQTPRYLVIGTGKKITLECSQTMGHDKMYWYQQDPGMELHLIHYSYGVNSTEKGDLSSESTVSRIRTEHFPLTLESARPSHTSQYLCASARAGDRRTQYFGPGTRLLVL.